This T cell receptor beta chain was sequenced in a study of STAT5B mutations in CD4+ large granular lymphocyte leukemia. As for this clone: Its antigen is unidentified.

The CDR3 consists of 14 residues. Looked up from germline, CDR1 is LNHNV and CDR2 is YYDKDF (reference sequence). Trimming took off 0 bases at V and 9 bases at J, with 12 bases between the two ends. Produced via immunoSEQ multiplex PCR; TCRdb's table is partial and in-frame only. The sample lists about 33,000 clones; about four fifths were seen once. Study outcomes and limitations: Patient CD4-sorted repertoires stayed more clonal than healthy ones after leukemic-clone removal. Compared with healthy controls (2/35), patient top clones favored TRBV06 (8/27).

The specimen was CD4+ T cells from blood buffy coats. This sequence originates from a human donor in good health. The chain has TRBV15 and TRBJ2-1; the D gene is possibly TRBD2 (5 bases). For the CDR3, the DNA is TGTGCCACCAGCAGAGACCTAGCCTCAGTTGAGCAGTTCTTC. Translating it yields CATSRDLASVEQFF.